A selection of T cell receptor beta chains follows, all from one sample in a study of shared clonotypes between healthy human individuals. Clones were read by immunoSEQ multiplex PCR, and TCRdb kept only the in-frame ones, dropping some. The sample includes some 1 million clones, approximately 68% of them seen just once. Sequencing was carried out using memory CD4+ T cells sorted from blood. The receptors originated from a man younger than 35 in good health. The CDR3 runs from the conserved cysteine through the conserved F or W. D genes are given only for firm matches. Only some rows state a clone size, as once, few, many or a class for expanded clones.

>-|-|TRBJ1-1|TRBV5-1
TGCGCCAGCAGCTTGGAAACAGGCGTTAACATGAACACTGAAGCTTTCTTT
CASSLETGVNMNTEAFF
>-|-|TRBJ2-1|TRBV21-1
TGTGCCAGCAGCAAAGGGGTTCTAGCGGGAGGCTACGGGTACAATGAGCAGTTCTTC
CASSKGVLAGGYGYNEQFF
>TRBD2|once|TRBJ2-7|TRBV2
TGTGCCAGTAGCGGGAGTGGCTACGAGCAGTACTTC
CASSGSGYEQYF
>-|-|TRBJ1-4|TRBV10-3
TGTGCCATCAGGGAGGGATCTGCAACTAATGAAAAACTGTTTTTT
CAIREGSATNEKLFF
>-|-|TRBJ2-2|TRBV7-9
TGTGCCAGCAGCTTTTTTCGGGACACCGGGGAGCTGTTTTTT
CASSFFRDTGELFF
>-|once|TRBJ2-7|TRBV23-1
TGCGCCAGCAGTCAAACCAGGGAGAGGGAGCAGTACTTC
CASSQTREREQYF
>TRBD1|-|TRBJ2-1|TRBV19
TGTGCCAGTATCTCGTCAGGGGGTAACAATGAGCAGTTCTTC
CASISSGGNNEQFF
>-|few|TRBJ2-5|TRBV7-9
TGTGCCAGCAGTCAAGGGGCGGGGGCTATCCAAGAGACCCAGTACTTC
CASSQGAGAIQETQYF
>TRBD2|-|TRBJ2-7|TRBV28
TGTGCCAGCAGTTTAGTCGGACTAGCGGGAGTGGGGGAGCAGTACTTC
CASSLVGLAGVGEQYF
>TRBD1|-|TRBJ2-7|TRBV5-6
TGTGCCAGCAGCTTGGTGGGACAGGGGGCGAGGGAGCAGTACTTC
CASSLVGQGAREQYF
>-|-|TRBJ1-6|TRBV10-3
TGTGCCATCAGTGAGGGCAGGATAGTTTCACCCCTCCACTTT
CAISEGRIVSPLHF
>-|few|TRBJ2-1|TRBV5-1
TGCGCCAGCAGCTTTGACGCGGCCTCCTACAATGAGCAGTTCTTC
CASSFDAASYNEQFF
>-|-|TRBJ2-6|TRBV11-2
TGTGCCAGCAGCTTACCCGCCTCTGGGGCCAACGTCCTGACTTTC
CASSLPASGANVLTF
>-|-|TRBJ1-4|TRBV9
TGTGCCAGCAGCGTAGGAGGGCAGCCCGCAACTAATGAAAAACTGTTTTTT
CASSVGGQPATNEKLFF
>-|-|TRBJ1-6|TRBV2
TGTGCCAGCAGTGCCTCAGGGGTTAGGTCACCCCTCCACTTT
CASSASGVRSPLHF
>-|-|TRBJ1-5|TRBV6-1
TGTGCCAGCAGTGAAGGGTTCCCAAATCAGCCCCAGCATTTT
CASSEGFPNQPQHF
>-|-|TRBJ2-1|TRBV19
TGTGCCAGTAGTATTCAGGGCGGGCAGTTGAATGAGCAGTTCTTC
CASSIQGGQLNEQFF
>-|-|TRBJ1-6|TRBV28
TGTGCCAGCAGTACTCAGGGTAGTTCACCCCTCCACTTT
CASSTQGSSPLHF
>TRBD2|-|TRBJ2-1|TRBV5-6
TGTGCCAGCAGCCCCACCGGGGGGTACTCCTACAATGAGCAGTTCTTC
CASSPTGGYSYNEQFF
>TRBD2|-|TRBJ2-3|TRBV7-2
TGTGCCAGCAGCCCCACGGGAGGGGGCACAGATACGCAGTATTTT
CASSPTGGGTDTQYF
>-|once|TRBJ2-4|TRBV7-2
TGTGCCAGCAGCTTAGGTTCTGGGCCCCCGGCCAAAAACATTCAGTACTTC
CASSLGSGPPAKNIQYF
>-|-|TRBJ2-7|TRBV10-3
TGTGCCAGCAGTTATCATGGCAGCAGCTCCTACGAGCAGTACTTC
CASSYHGSSSYEQYF
>-|-|TRBJ1-1|TRBV5-1
TGCGCCAGCAGCTTTTGGGGAGGGGGGTCTGGCACTGAAGCTTTCTTT
CASSFWGGGSGTEAFF
>-|-|TRBJ2-4|TRBV12-1
TGTGCCAGCAGCACCTACAGGGTCGATGGCAAAAACATTCAGTACTTC
CASSTYRVDGKNIQYF
>-|few|TRBJ1-5|TRBV28
TGTGCCAGCATCACAGACTTTAATCAGCCCCAGCATTTT
CASITDFNQPQHF
>-|-|TRBJ1-3|TRBV5-1
TGCGCCAGCAGCACAGAGGTATCTGGAAACACCATATATTTT
CASSTEVSGNTIYF
>TRBD2|-|TRBJ2-7|TRBV7-9
TGTGCCAGCAGCCCACGGACCGGACTAGCGGGAGGTGGCCACGAGCAGTACTTC
CASSPRTGLAGGGHEQYF
>TRBD2|-|TRBJ2-7|TRBV28
TGTGCCAGCAGTTTTGCGGGGGGAAGCTCCTACGAGCAGTACTTC
CASSFAGGSSYEQYF
>-|-|TRBJ2-5|TRBV7-2
TGTGCCAGCAGCCCAACCTGGTTAGAGGTGTCCCAGTACTTC
CASSPTWLEVSQYF